This record concerns one TCR beta chain sequence. CDR3 size: 13 residues. Germline V gene lookup returns CDR1 MNHEY and CDR2 SMNVEV (reference sequence). Germline trimming cut 4 bases from V and 7 bases from J; bases unmatched to any gene: 4. The sample belongs to a study of graft-versus-host responses after intestinal transplantation. Only in-frame clones appear in the TCRdb table, and some are missing; sequencing was by immunoSEQ multiplex PCR. The table lists around 12,000 clones, around 85% of them singletons, with about 9.4% in the top ten. This sequence originates from a human patient who received an intestinal transplant, so some T cells may come from the graft donor. V is TRBV27 and J is TRBJ2-5; 9 bases align to TRBD1. The input for sequencing was PBMCs, taken around 290 days after intestinal transplant. For the CDR3, the DNA is TGTGCCAGCAGTTGGAGACAGGGGGGGACCCAGTACTTC. Translated, it gives CASSWRQGGTQYF.